The present TCR beta chain was sequenced within a study of T cell changes during pregnancy in multiple sclerosis. CDR1 and CDR2 from the germline V gene are LNHDA and SQIVND (reference sequence). Trimming stripped 1 base from V and 0 bases from J, with 7 bases between. The CDR3 is 15 residues long. Clones were read by immunoSEQ multiplex PCR, and TCRdb kept only the in-frame ones, dropping some. In the table there are fewer than 95,000 clones, approximately 95% of which are singletons. The source is a female donor with multiple sclerosis, enrolled in a pregnancy study. The rearrangement joins TRBV19 to TRBJ2-1; D call uncertain. This specimen consisted of peripheral blood, obtained in the first trimester of pregnancy. The DNA for the CDR3 is TGTGCCAGTAGTATAGCGGGTTACTCCTACAATGAGCAGTTCTTC. The encoded protein is CASSIAGYSYNEQFF.